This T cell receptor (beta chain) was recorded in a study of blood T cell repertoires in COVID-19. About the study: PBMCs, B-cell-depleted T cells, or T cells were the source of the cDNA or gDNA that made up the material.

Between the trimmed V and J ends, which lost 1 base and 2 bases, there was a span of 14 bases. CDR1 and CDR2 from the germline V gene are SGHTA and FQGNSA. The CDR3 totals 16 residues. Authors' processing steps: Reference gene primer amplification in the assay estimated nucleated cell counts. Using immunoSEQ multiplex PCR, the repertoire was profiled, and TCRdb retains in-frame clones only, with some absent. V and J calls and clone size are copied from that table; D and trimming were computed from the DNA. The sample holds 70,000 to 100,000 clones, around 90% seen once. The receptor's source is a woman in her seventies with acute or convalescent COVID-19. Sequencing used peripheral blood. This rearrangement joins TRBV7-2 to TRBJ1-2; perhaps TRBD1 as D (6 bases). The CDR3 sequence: CASSLDRESGNYGYTF. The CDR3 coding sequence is TGTGCCAGCAGCTTAGACAGGGAGTCGGGGAACTATGGCTACACCTTC.